Shown below are 15 T cell receptor beta chains from a single sample sequenced in a study of blood T cells in healthy people across ages. Primers used in a second PCR of roughly 7 to 12 cycles were a sample-barcoded 5' primer and a J-beta primer mix. TCRdb redid the calling of the 5' RACE reads with MiXCR, one entry per CDR3 protein. The table has around 800,000 distinct CDR3 sequences, roughly 25% seen once. This sample was also put to use in a study of T cells of mothers and their children.

The sequenced sample was blood. The receptor source for this set is a boy younger than 18 in good health.

The rearrangement joins TRBV12-3 or TRBV12-4 to TRBJ2-5, with 8 positions matching TRBD1. V lost 5 bases and J lost 3; bases outside the gene matches: 5. The CDR3 extends over 14 amino acids. The CDR3 DNA reads as TGTGCCAGCAGTCCGACAGGGGCGGAAGAGACCCAGTACTTC. It is translated as CASSPTGAEETQYF.

V and J are TRBV9 and TRBJ1-6, with TRBD1 matching 7 bases. Germline V gives CDR1 SGDLS, CDR2 YYNGEE. The CDR3 consists of 15 residues. The V and J ends lost 4 bases and 5 bases, in that order; junction bases with no gene match: 6. The DNA of the CDR3 is TGTGCCAGCAGCTCCCGACAGGGAAATAATTCACCCCTCCACTTT. Translating it yields CASSSRQGNNSPLHF. Full variable domain (outside the CDR3, taken from reference TRBV9 and TRBJ1-6): DSGVTQTPKHLITATGQRVTLRCSPRSGDLSVYWYQQSLDQGLQFLIQYYNGEERAKGNILERFSAQQFPDLHSELNLSSLELGDSALYFCASSSRQGNNSPLHFGNGTRLTVT.

The count of this clonotype is one. The chain combines TRBV20-1 with TRBJ1-6, with TRBD1 identical over 7 bases. Germline values: CDR1 DFQATT, CDR2 SNEGSKA (reference sequence). The CDR3 runs 14 residues. V trimming: 0 bases; J trimming: 7 bases; junction bases outside the gene matches: 3. In DNA form, the CDR3 reads TGCAGTGCTAGAGACGCAGGGGGAAATTCACCCCTCCACTTT. Translated: CSARDAGGNSPLHF.

The chain uses TRBV7-2 and TRBJ1-2; TRBD1 matches at 12 bases. The ends lost 2 bases at V and 8 bases at J; junction bases unmatched: 9. This CDR3 has 16 amino acids. CDR1 SGHTA and CDR2 FQGNSA come from the germline V gene. CDR3 nucleotides: TGTGCCAGCAGCTTAACCCCGGGACAGGGGGCGCGCGGCTACACCTTC. Protein: CASSLTPGQGARGYTF.

The chain joins TRBV11-2 to TRBJ1-2; the D is unclear. The germline V and J ends were trimmed by 3 bases and 8 bases, with 13 bases remaining between them. CDR3 length: 13 amino acids. Germline V CDR1 and CDR2: SGHAT, FQNNGV. The CDR3 region is CASSLERYRGYTF. The CDR3 DNA is TGTGCCAGCAGCTTGGAAAGATACCGGGGCTACACCTTC.

The chain is built from TRBV12-3 or TRBV12-4 and TRBJ2-7, with D tentatively TRBD1 (5 bases). V gave up 4 bases and J gave up 5 bases, with 9 bases separating them. This CDR3 region has 12 residues. CDR3 coding DNA: TGTGCCAGCAGTTCCGTCAGGGACGAGCAGTACTTC. It translates to CASSSVRDEQYF.

J is TRBJ2-2 and V is TRBV29-1; D perhaps matches TRBD1 (6 bases). Germline-derived CDR1 and CDR2 are SQVTM and ANQGSEA. The CDR3 consists of 15 residues. The ends were cut back, 7 bases at V and 0 bases at J, with 15 bases in the middle. Here the CDR3 reads CSAGKGVSNTGELFF. DNA of the CDR3: TGCAGCGCTGGGAAGGGGGTTTCGAACACCGGGGAGCTGTTTTTT.

The CDR3 is CASSLASGPMNTEAFF. The CDR3 DNA follows: TGCGCCAGCAGCTTAGCGTCAGGACCTATGAACACTGAAGCTTTCTTT. This rearrangement joins TRBV5-1 to TRBJ1-1; D is unresolved. The CDR3 extends over 16 amino acids. Germline V gives CDR1 SGHRS, CDR2 YFSETQ. V was pared by 2 bases and J by 0 bases, with 14 bases between.

This rearrangement joins TRBV28 to TRBJ2-3; D is tentatively TRBD1 or TRBD2 (5 bases each). The V gene's germline CDR1 is MDHEN and CDR2 SYDVKM. Trimming cost V 6 bases and J 2 bases, with 15 bases left between them. The CDR3 extends over 15 amino acids. The CDR3 DNA sequence: TGTGCCAGCAGATCACCGGGACCTATCACAGATACGCAGTATTTT. Amino acids: CASRSPGPITDTQYF.

This clonotype has just a few counts. The chain recombines TRBV10-3 with TRBJ1-1, with TRBD1 as a possible D gene (5 bases). Germline values: CDR1 ENHRY, CDR2 SYGVKD. The CDR3 is 13 residues long. V was pared by 10 bases and J by 0 bases, with 12 bases between. CDR3 in DNA: TGTGCCACGAATCAGGGCATGAACACTGAAGCTTTCTTT. Protein product: CATNQGMNTEAFF.

This clonotype was counted a few times. The V call is TRBV19, the J call TRBJ1-5, with a tentative D call TRBD1 (5 bases). Germline lookup yields CDR1 LNHDA and CDR2 SQIVND (reference sequence). V lost 5 bases, J lost 7 bases, and 12 bases lay in between. The CDR3 spans 13 residues. CDR3 nucleotides: TGTGCCAGTAGTGACAGCCCGAACCAGCCCCAGCATTTT. Translating it yields CASSDSPNQPQHF.

The chain employs TRBV29-1 and TRBJ2-3, with D possibly matching TRBD2 (5 bases). CDR3 length equals 13 residues. Trimming took 7 bases from V and 0 from J, leaving 11 bases between them. Germline-derived CDR1 and CDR2 are SQVTM and ANQGSEA. CDR3 loop: CSGRGGSTDTQYF. The CDR3 nucleotides are TGCAGCGGTCGTGGCGGGAGCACAGATACGCAGTATTTT.

The genes are TRBV7-6 and TRBJ2-5; 7 bases line up with TRBD2. The CDR3 consists of 15 residues. Germline lookup yields CDR1 SGHVS and CDR2 FNYEAQ. After removal of 3 bases from V and 5 bases from J, the junction contained 9 bases not matched to a gene. The CDR3 sequence is CASSLIGRSGETQYF. CDR3 in DNA: TGTGCCAGCAGCTTGATCGGGAGGAGTGGGGAGACCCAGTACTTC.

The genes are TRBV20-1 and TRBJ2-3, with TRBD2 matching 8 bases. The V gene end was trimmed by 0 bases and the J gene end by 4 bases; junction bases not matched to a gene: 3. The CDR3 contains 14 residues. CDR1 DFQATT and CDR2 SNEGSKA come from the germline V gene (reference sequence). The CDR3 DNA is TGCAGTGCTAGAGAGCGGACTAGCTCAGATACGCAGTATTTT. Translation gives CSARERTSSDTQYF.

The chain couples TRBV7-9 to TRBJ2-5, with unresolved D. Germline V gene lookup returns CDR1 SEHNR and CDR2 FQNEAQ (reference sequence). The CDR3 sequence is 15 residues long. V lost 6 bases and J 5 bases, leaving 19 bases between the germline ends. Here the CDR3 reads CASSLVRESPETQYF. Here the CDR3 DNA reads TGTGCCAGCAGTTTGGTACGAGAGAGCCCCGAGACCCAGTACTTC.